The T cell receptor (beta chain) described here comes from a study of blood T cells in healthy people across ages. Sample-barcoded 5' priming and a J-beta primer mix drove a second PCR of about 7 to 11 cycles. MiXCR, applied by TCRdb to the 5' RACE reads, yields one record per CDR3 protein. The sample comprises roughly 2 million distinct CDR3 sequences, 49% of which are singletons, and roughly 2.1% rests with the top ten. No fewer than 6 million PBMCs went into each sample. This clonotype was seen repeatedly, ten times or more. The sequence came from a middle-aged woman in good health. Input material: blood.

CDR3 nucleotides: TGCAGTGCGATGGTAGGCTCAGCCTACGAGCAGTACTTC. This codes for CSAMVGSAYEQYF. The chain uses TRBV20-1 and TRBJ2-7; D remains ambiguous. Trimming removed 6 bases at V and 2 bases at J, with 14 bases between. The CDR3 is 13 residues long. Germline-derived CDR1 and CDR2 are DFQATT and SNEGSKA (reference sequence).